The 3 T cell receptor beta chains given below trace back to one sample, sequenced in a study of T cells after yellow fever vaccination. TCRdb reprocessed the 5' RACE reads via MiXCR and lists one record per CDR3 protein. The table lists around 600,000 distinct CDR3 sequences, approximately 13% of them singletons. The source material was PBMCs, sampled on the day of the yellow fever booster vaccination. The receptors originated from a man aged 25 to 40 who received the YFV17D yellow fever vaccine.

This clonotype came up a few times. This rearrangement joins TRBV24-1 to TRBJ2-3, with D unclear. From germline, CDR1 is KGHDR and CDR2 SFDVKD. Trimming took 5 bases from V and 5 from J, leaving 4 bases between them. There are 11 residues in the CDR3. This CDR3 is CATSAGDTQYF. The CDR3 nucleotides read TGTGCCACCAGTGCCGGAGATACGCAGTATTTT.

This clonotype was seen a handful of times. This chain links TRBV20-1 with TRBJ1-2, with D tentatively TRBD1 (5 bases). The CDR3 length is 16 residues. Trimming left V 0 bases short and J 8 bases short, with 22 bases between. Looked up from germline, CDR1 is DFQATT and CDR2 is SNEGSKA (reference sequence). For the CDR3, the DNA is TGCAGTGCTAGAGATTTTCAGGGCAGGGAGTCTAGAGGCTACACCTTC. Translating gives CSARDFQGRESRGYTF.

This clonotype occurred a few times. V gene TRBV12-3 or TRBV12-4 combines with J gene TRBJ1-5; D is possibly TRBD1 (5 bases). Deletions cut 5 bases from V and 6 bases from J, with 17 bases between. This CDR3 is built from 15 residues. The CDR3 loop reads CASSASPQGGQPQHF. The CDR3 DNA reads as TGTGCCAGCAGTGCCTCCCCGCAGGGTGGTCAGCCCCAGCATTTT.